This TCR beta chain was identified during a study of T cells after yellow fever vaccination. CDR3 length: 13 amino acids. In germline, CDR1 is SGHRS, CDR2 YFSETQ. Study-wide results and limits: Although most clonotypes did not, a small share appeared in both CD4 and CD8 compartments. Re-detected after boosting: most primary clones, 96% of CD4 and 88% of CD8.

At least ten counts were recorded for this clonotype. Its antigen is unidentified. The junction departs from germline at one end; a sequencing error may be responsible. Universal primer sites and UMIs were introduced during 5'RACE template-switching synthesis of TCR cDNA. TCRdb reprocessed the 5' RACE reads with MiXCR, giving one entry per CDR3 protein. The data contain under 350,000 distinct CDR3 sequences, over 4% of them seen just once; the ten biggest clones take up 20% to 25%. The sequence came from a man aged 18 to 30 who received the YFV17D yellow fever vaccine. The V gene is TRBV5-1, the J gene TRBJ2-3; D is unresolved. This specimen consisted of PBMCs, obtained 5 days after the yellow fever booster vaccination. The CDR3 sequence: CASSLGGTDTQYF. In nucleotides, the CDR3 is TGTGCCAGCAGTTTAGGAGGCACAGATACGCAGTATTTT.